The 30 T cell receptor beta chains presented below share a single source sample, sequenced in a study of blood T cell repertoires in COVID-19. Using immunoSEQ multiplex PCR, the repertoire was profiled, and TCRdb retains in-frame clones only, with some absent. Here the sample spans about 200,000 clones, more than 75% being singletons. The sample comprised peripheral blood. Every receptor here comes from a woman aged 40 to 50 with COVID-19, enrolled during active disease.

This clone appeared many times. The CDR3 nucleotides read TGTGCCAGCAGTGAATATTCCCGTGCAGGGTTCCATGGCTACACCTTC. The encoded protein is CASSEYSRAGFHGYTF. J is TRBJ1-2 and V is TRBV6-1; D is perhaps TRBD1 (5 bases). Germline values: CDR1 MNHNS, CDR2 SASEGT. This CDR3 has 16 amino acids. Trimming took off 2 bases at V and 6 bases at J, with 19 bases between the two ends.

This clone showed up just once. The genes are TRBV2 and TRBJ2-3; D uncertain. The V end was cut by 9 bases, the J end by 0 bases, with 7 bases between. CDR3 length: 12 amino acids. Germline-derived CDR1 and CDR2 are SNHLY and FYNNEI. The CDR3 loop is CASKRSTDTQYF. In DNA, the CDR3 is TGTGCCAGTAAGAGGAGCACAGATACGCAGTATTTT.

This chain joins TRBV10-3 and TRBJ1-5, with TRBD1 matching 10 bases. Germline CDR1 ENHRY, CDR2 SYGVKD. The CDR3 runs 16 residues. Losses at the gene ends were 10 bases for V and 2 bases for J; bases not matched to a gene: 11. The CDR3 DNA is TGTGCCACCCAGACAGGGGGCGCGGAGGGCAATCAGCCCCAGCATTTT. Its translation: CATQTGGAEGNQPQHF.

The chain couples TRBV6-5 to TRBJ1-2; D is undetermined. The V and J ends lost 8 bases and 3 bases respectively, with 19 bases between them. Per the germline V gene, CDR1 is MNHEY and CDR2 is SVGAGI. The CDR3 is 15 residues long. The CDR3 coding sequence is TGTGCCAGCGCCCCTCAAGGTGCGGAATACTATGGCTACACCTTC. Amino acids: CASAPQGAEYYGYTF.

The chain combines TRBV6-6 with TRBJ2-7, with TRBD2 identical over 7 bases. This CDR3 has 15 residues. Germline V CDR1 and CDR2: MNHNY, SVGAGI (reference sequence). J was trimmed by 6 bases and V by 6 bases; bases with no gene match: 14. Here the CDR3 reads CASSPRSPGGSEQYF. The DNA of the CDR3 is TGTGCCAGCAGCCCACGGTCCCCCGGGGGGAGCGAGCAGTACTTC.

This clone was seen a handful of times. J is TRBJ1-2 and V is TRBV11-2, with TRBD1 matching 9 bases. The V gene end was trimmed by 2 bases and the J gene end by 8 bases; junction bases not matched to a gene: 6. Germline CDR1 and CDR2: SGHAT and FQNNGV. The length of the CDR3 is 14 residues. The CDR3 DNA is TGTGCCAGCAGCTTATCGGACAGGGGCGTCGGCTACACCTTC. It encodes CASSLSDRGVGYTF.

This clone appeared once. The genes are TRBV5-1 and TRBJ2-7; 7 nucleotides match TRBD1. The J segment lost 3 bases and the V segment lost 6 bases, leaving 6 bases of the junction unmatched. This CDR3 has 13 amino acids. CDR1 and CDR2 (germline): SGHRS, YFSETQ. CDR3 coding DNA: TGCGCCAGCACCTCGGGACAGCTCTACGAGCAGTACTTC. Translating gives CASTSGQLYEQYF.

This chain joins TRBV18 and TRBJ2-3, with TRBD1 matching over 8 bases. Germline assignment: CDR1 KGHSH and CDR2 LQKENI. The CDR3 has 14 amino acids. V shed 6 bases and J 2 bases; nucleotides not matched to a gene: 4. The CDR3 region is CASSRTGLTDTQYF. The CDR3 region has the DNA TGTGCCAGCTCCCGGACAGGGCTCACAGATACGCAGTATTTT.

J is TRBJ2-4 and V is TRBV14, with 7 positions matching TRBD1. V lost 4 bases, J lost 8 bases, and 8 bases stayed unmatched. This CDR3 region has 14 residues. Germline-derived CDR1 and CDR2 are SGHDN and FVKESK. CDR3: CASSPGQVRDIQYF. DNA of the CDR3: TGTGCCAGCAGCCCAGGACAGGTTCGAGACATTCAGTACTTC.

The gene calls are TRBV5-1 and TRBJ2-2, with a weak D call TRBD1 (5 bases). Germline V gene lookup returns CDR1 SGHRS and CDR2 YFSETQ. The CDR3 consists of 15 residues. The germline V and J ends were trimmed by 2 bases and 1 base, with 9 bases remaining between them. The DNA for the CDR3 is TGCGCCAGCAGCTTTTGGACAAGGAACACCGGGGAGCTGTTTTTT. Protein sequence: CASSFWTRNTGELFF.

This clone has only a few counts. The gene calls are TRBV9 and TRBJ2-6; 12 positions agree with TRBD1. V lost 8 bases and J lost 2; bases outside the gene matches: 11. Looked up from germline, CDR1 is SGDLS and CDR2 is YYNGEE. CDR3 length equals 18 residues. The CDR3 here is CASTNPGTGGAGANVLTF. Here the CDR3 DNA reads TGTGCCAGTACGAACCCCGGGACAGGGGGCGCTGGGGCCAACGTCCTGACTTTC.

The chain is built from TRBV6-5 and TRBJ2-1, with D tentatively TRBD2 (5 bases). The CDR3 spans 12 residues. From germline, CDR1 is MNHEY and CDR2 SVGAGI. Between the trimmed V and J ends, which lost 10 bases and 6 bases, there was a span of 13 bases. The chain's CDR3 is CATKDAGNEQFF. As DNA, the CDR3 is TGTGCCACCAAGGACGCGGGCAATGAGCAGTTCTTC.

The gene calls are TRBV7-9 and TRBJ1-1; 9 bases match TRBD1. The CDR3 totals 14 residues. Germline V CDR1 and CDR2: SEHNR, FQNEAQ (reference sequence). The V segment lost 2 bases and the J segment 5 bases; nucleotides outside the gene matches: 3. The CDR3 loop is CASSLMTGGTEAFF. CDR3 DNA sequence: TGTGCCAGCAGCTTAATGACAGGGGGGACTGAAGCTTTCTTT.

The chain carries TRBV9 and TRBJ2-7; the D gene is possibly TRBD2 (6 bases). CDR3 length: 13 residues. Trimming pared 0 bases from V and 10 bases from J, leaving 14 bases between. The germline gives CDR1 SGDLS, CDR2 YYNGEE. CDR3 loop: CASSVGDGTLQYF. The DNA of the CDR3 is TGTGCCAGCAGCGTAGGAGATGGGACTCTACAGTACTTC.

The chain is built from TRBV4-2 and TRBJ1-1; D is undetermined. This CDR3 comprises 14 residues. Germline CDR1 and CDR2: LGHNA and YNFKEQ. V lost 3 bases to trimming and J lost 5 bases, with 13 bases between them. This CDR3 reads CASSQSTGWTEAFF. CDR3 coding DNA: TGTGCCAGCAGCCAGTCGACGGGGTGGACTGAAGCTTTCTTT.

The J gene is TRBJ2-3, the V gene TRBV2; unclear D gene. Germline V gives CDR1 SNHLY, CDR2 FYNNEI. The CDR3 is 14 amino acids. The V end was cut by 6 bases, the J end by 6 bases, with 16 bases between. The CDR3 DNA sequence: TGTGCCAGCAGCTCGCGGAGTCGGGTTGATACGCAGTATTTT. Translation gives CASSSRSRVDTQYF.

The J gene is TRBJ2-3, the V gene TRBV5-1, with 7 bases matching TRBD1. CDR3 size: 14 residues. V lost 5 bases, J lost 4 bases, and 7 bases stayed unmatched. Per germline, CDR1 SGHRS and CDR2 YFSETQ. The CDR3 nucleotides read TGCGCCAGCAGGAAGACAGGGTTGGCAGATACGCAGTATTTT. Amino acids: CASRKTGLADTQYF.

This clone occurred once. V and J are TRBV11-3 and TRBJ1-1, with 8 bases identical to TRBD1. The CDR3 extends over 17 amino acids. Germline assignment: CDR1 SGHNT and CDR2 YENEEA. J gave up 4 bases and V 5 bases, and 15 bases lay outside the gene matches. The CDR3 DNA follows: TGTGCCAGCAGCCGAGGACAGGGATCCCCCGTGAGCACTGAAGCTTTCTTT. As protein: CASSRGQGSPVSTEAFF.

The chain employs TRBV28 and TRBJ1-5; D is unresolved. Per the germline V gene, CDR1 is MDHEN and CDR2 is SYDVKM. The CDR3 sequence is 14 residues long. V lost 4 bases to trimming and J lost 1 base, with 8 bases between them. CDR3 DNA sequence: TGTGCCAGCAGTTCATTCCCAAGCAATCAGCCCCAGCATTTT. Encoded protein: CASSSFPSNQPQHF.

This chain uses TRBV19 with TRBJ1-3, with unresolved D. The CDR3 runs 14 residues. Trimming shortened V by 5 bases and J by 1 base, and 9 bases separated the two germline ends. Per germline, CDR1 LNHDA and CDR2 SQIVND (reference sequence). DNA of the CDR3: TGTGCCAGTAGTGGCGGGTTTTCTGGAAACACCATATATTTT. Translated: CASSGGFSGNTIYF.

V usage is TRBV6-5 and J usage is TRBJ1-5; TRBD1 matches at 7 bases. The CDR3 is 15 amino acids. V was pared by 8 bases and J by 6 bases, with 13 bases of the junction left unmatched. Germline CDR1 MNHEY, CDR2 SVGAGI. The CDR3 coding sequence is TGTGCCAGCCTCACCGGGACAGACGTGAGTCAGCCCCAGCATTTT. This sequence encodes CASLTGTDVSQPQHF.

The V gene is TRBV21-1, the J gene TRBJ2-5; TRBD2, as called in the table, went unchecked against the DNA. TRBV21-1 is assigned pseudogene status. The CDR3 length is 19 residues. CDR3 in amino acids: CASSKGVIPAGGVGETQYF. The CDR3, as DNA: TGTGCCAGCAGCAAAGGGGTTATTCCAGCGGGAGGGGTAGGAGAGACCCAGTACTTC.

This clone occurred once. This chain's CDR3 is CASSPGLVPDTQYF. DNA for the CDR3: TGTGCCAGCAGCCCGGGACTAGTACCAGATACGCAGTATTTT. V usage is TRBV2 and J usage is TRBJ2-3; 8 bases align to TRBD2. CDR3 length equals 14 residues. Germline V gene lookup returns CDR1 SNHLY and CDR2 FYNNEI. The trim removed 6 bases at V and 4 bases at J, leaving 6 bases unmatched.

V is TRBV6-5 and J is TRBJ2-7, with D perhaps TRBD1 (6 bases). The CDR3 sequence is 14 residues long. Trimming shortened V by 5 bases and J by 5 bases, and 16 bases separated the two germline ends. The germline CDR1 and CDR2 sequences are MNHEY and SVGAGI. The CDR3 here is CASSTRGEGDEQYF. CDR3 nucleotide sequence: TGTGCCAGCAGTACCCGAGGAGAGGGGGACGAGCAGTACTTC.

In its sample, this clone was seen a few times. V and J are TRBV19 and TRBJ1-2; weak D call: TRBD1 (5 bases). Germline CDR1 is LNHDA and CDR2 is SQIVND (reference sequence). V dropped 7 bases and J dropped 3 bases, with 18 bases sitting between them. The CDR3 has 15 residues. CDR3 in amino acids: CASNLRTRADYGYTF. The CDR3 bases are TGTGCCAGTAACCTTAGGACAAGGGCGGACTATGGCTACACCTTC.

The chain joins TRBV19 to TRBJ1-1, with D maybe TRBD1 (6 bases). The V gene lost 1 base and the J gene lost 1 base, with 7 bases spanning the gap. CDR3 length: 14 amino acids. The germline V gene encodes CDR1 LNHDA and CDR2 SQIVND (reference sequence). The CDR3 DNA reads TGTGCCAGTAGTATAGCACAGGGGAACACTGAAGCTTTCTTT. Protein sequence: CASSIAQGNTEAFF.

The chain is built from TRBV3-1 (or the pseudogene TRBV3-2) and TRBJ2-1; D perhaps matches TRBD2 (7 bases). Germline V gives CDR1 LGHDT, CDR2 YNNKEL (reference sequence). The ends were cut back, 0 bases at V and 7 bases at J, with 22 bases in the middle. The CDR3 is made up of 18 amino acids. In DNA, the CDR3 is TGTGCCAGCAGCCAAGAAGGCCCTTGGGGGGGGGCTCCTAATGAGCAGTTCTTC. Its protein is CASSQEGPWGGAPNEQFF.

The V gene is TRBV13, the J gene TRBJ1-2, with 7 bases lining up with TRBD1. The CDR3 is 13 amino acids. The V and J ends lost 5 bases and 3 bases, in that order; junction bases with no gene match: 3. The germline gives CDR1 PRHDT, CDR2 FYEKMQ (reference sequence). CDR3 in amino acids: CASSRDSDYGYTF. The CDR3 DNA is TGTGCCAGCAGCCGGGACAGTGACTATGGCTACACCTTC.

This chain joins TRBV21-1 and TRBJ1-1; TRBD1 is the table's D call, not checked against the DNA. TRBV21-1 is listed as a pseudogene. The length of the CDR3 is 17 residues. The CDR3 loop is CASSGPGQGALNTEAFF. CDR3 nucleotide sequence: TGTGCCAGCAGCGGCCCGGGACAGGGGGCGTTGAACACTGAAGCTTTCTTT.

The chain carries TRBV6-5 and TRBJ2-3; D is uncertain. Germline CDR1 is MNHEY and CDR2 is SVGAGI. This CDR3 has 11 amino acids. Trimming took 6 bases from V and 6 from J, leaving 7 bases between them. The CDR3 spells CASRLEDTQYF. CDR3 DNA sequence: TGTGCCAGCAGATTGGAGGATACGCAGTATTTT.